Each of the 2 T cell receptor beta chains below was sequenced from the same sample in a study of long-term antiretroviral therapy in people with HIV. Run at survey level, the immunoSEQ assay was version v3.0. Clones were sequenced by immunoSEQ multiplex PCR, and TCRdb holds only the in-frame ones, with some missing. The sample includes 20,000 or so clones, 84% of them seen just once. The material was unsorted PBMCs, obtained 0.1 years before starting antiretroviral therapy. The receptors shown here come from a man aged 18-30 years with HIV.

The rearrangement links TRBV2 to TRBJ2-3; maybe TRBD1 (6 bases). The ends were cut back, 3 bases at V and 4 bases at J, with 14 bases in the middle. Per germline, CDR1 SNHLY and CDR2 FYNNEI. The CDR3 extends over 15 amino acids. The CDR3 region is CASSDQGLGSDTQYF. DNA of the CDR3: TGTGCCAGCAGTGATCAGGGGCTAGGGTCAGATACGCAGTATTTT.

The chain combines TRBV7-2 with TRBJ2-7; the D gene is possibly TRBD1 (6 bases). CDR1 and CDR2 (germline): SGHTA, FQGNSA. Deletions cut 1 base from V and 4 bases from J, with 11 bases between. The CDR3 extends over 14 amino acids. The CDR3 DNA sequence: TGTGCCAGCAGCTTAGAGGTAGGGGGATACGAGCAGTACTTC. It is translated as CASSLEVGGYEQYF. The complete variable domain, with remaining parts taken from reference TRBV7-2 and TRBJ2-7, reads GAGVSQSPSNKVTEKGKDVELRCDPISGHTALYWYRQSLGQGLEFLIYFQGNSAPDKSGLPSDRFSAERTGGSVSTLTIQRTQQEDSAVYLCASSLEVGGYEQYFGPGTRLTVT.